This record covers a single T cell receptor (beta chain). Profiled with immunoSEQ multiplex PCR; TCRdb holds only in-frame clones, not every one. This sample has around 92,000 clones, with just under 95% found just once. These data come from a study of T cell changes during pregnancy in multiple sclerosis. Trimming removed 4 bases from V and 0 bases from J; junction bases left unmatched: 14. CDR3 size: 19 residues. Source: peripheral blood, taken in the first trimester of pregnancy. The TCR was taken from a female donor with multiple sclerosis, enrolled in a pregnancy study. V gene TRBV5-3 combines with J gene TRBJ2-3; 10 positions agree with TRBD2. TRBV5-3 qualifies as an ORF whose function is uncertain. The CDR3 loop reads CARSLAGAGGSVSTDTQYF. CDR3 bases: TGTGCCAGAAGCCTTGCCGGAGCGGGGGGGTCTGTTAGCACAGATACGCAGTATTTT.